A single count supports the clone carrying this T cell receptor beta chain. Its matching antigen is unknown. This sample was included in a study of cytomegalovirus exposure and HLA in healthy donors. Broader study findings: In a later analysis, first-cohort TCR clusters were found to tend to co-occur in the 120 or so validation repertoires. 164 TCR beta chains were listed as cytomegalovirus-associated. High specificity and sensitivity for cytomegalovirus status were reported for the classifier.

V lost 3 bases and J 6 bases, leaving 16 bases between the germline ends. CDR1 is SGDLS and CDR2 is YYNGEE in the germline V gene. The CDR3 totals 16 residues. Measured with immunoSEQ multiplex PCR; TCRdb has only the in-frame clones, and not every one. Among fewer than 150,000 clones listed, 70% to 90% were seen once. The chain recombines TRBV9 with TRBJ2-6; D unresolved. The sample taken for sequencing was PBMCs. The sequence was obtained from a young woman in good health and CMV-seropositive. CDR3 amino acids: CASSGSGRLEANVLTF. The DNA of the CDR3 is TGTGCCAGCAGCGGTTCCGGTCGGCTAGAGGCCAACGTCCTGACTTTC.